The entry below describes one TCR beta chain. Clones were sequenced by immunoSEQ multiplex PCR, and TCRdb holds only the in-frame ones, with some missing. The data contain some 140,000 clones, 80% to 95% of them seen just once; the ten biggest clones take up about 3%. This sample was taken from a study of T cell responses to AZD1222 COVID-19 vaccine. Trimming removed 1 base from V and 4 bases from J, with 11 bases in between. This CDR3 spans 14 amino acids. The germline gives CDR1 SEHNR, CDR2 FQNEAQ (reference sequence). The chain links TRBV7-9 to TRBJ2-7; D remains ambiguous. The clonotype originates from an adult in good health. Sample: peripheral blood, taken on day 0 of AZD1222 vaccination. Written as DNA, the CDR3 is TGTGCCAGCAGCTTAGTCGAGCTCCCGTACGAGCAGTACTTC. The encoded protein is CASSLVELPYEQYF.